This record concerns one TCR beta chain sequence. Its antigen remains unknown. The CDR3 length is 15 residues. From germline, CDR1 is SGHTA and CDR2 FQGNSA. The V and J ends lost 5 bases and 0 bases respectively, with 13 bases between them. The assay was immunoSEQ multiplex PCR, and TCRdb's table has in-frame clones only and misses some. The data contain under 110,000 clones, 70% to 90% of them singletons. This specimen comes from a study of T cell responses to AZD1222 COVID-19 vaccine. General observations from the study: CD4 TCRs covered the whole spike, strongest at regions 160-218 and 743-854. Donors were chiefly white British, with a greater number of females, and clonal diversity was perhaps underestimated.

The specimen comprised peripheral blood, sampled on day 0 of AZD1222 vaccination. This clonotype originated in an adult in good health. The chain recombines TRBV7-2 with TRBJ1-2; D remains ambiguous. The CDR3 region is CASSQRANSNYGYTF. The CDR3 DNA is TGTGCCAGCAGCCAACGGGCAAACTCTAACTATGGCTACACCTTC.